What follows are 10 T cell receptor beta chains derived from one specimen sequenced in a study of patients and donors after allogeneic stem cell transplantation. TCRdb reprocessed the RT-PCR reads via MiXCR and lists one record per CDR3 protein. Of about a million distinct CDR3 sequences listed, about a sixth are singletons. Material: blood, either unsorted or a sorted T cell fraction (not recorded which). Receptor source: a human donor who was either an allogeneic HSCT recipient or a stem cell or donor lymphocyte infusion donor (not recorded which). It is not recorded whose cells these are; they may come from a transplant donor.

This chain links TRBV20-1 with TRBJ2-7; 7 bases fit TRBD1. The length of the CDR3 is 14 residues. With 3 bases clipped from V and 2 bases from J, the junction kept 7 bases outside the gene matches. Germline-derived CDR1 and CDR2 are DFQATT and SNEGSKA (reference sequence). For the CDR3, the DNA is TGCAGTGCTAGTTTCCGGACAGGCCCCTACGAGCAGTACTTC. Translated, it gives CSASFRTGPYEQYF.

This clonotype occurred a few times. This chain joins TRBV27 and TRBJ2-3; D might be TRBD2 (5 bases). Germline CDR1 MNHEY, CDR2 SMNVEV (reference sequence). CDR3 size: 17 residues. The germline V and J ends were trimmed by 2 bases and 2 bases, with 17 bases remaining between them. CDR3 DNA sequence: TGTGCCAGCAGTTTAGGGGAGACATCCCCTCCCACAGATACGCAGTATTTT. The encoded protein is CASSLGETSPPTDTQYF.

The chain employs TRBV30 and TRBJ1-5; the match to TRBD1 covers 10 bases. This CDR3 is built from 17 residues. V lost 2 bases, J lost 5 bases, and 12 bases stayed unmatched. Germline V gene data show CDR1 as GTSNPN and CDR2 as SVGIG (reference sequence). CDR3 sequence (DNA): TGTGCCTGGAGTAGAAGGATTGGGACAGGGGTTCATCAGCCCCAGCATTTT. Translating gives CAWSRRIGTGVHQPQHF.

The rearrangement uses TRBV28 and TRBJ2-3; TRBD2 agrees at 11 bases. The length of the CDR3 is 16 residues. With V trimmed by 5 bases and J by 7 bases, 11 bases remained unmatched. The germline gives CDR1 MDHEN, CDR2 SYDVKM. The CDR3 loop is CASSLTSGGWVYTQYF. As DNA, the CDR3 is TGTGCCAGCAGTCTAACTAGCGGGGGTTGGGTGTATACGCAGTATTTT. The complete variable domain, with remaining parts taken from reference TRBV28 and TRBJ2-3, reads DVKVTQSSRYLVKRTGEKVFLECVQDMDHENMFWYRQDPGLGLRLIYFSYDVKMKEKGDIPEGYSVSREKKERFSLILESASTNQTSMYLCASSLTSGGWVYTQYFGPGTRLTVL.

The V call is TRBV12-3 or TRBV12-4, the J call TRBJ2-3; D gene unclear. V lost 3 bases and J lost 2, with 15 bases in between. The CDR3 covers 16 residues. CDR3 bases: TGTGCCAGCAGTTTCCCCCTCGGCAGTGCCACAGATACGCAGTATTTT. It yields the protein CASSFPLGSATDTQYF.

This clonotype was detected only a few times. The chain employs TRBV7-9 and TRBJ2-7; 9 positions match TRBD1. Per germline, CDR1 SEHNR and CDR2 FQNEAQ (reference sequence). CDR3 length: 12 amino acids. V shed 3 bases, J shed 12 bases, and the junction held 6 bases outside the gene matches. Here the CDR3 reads CASSLGTGGWYF. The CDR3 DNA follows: TGTGCCAGCAGCTTGGGAACAGGGGGCTGGTACTTC. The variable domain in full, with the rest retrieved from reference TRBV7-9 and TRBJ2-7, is DTGVSQNPRHKITKRGQNVTFRCDPISEHNRLYWYRQTLGQGPEFLTYFQNEAQLEKSRLLSDRFSAERPKGSFSTLEIQRTEQGDSAMYLCASSLGTGGWYFGPGTRLTVT.

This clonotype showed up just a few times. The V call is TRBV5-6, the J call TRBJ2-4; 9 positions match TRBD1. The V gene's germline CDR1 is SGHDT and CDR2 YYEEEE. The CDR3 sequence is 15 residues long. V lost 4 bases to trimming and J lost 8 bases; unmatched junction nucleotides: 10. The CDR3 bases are TGTGCCAGCAGCCACCGGGACAGGGTCAGCTACATTCAGTACTTC. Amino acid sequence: CASSHRDRVSYIQYF.

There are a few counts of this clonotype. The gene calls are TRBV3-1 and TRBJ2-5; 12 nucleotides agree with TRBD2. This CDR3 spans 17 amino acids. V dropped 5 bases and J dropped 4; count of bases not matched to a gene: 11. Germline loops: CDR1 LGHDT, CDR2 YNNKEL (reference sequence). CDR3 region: CASSSSGGATGGETQYF. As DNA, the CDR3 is TGTGCCAGCAGCTCTAGCGGGGGGGCTACGGGAGGAGAGACCCAGTACTTC.

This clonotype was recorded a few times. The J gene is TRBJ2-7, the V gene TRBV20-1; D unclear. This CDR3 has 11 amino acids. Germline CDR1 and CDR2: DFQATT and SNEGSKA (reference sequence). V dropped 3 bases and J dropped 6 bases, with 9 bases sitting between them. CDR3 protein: CSASNTFEQYF. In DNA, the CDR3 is TGCAGTGCTAGCAATACCTTCGAGCAGTACTTC.

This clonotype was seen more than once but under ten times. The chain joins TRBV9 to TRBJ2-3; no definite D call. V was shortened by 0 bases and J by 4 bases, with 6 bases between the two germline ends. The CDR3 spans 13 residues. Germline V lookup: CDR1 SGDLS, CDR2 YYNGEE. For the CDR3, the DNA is TGTGCCAGCAGCGTAGATGAGCCAGATACGCAGTATTTT. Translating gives CASSVDEPDTQYF.